A selection of T cell receptor beta chains follows, all from one sample in a study of human T cells and chemical hapten exposure. MiXCR was run by TCRdb on the RACE reads, yielding one entry per CDR3 protein. The table includes 180,000 or so distinct CDR3 sequences, approximately 20% detected once. The sample in question was whole blood, obtained in connection with sensitization to the hapten diphenylcyclopropenone (DPC). These receptor sequences come from a woman between 45 and 65 years old with alopecia areata. Some clones in this sample may be carry-over from other donors' samples. Each CDR3 is given with its conserved first and last residue. D genes are given only for firm matches. Size values are once, few and many counts, or a class for expanded clones, and some rows have none.

D	length	size	V	J	CDR3	DNA
TRBD1	15	-	TRBV30	TRBJ1-6	CAWSVGTGNNSPLHF	TGTGCCTGGAGTGTCGGGACAGGAAATAATTCACCCCTCCACTTT
-	18	few	TRBV11-1	TRBJ1-1	CASSLSRFSLTENTEAFF	TGTGCCAGCAGCTTATCCCGGTTTAGTTTGACGGAAAACACTGAAGCTTTCTTT
-	15	-	TRBV12-5	TRBJ1-1	CASGFSRTANTEAFF	TGTGCTAGTGGTTTTTCCCGGACGGCGAACACTGAAGCTTTCTTT
TRBD2	19	few	TRBV5-8	TRBJ2-2	CASSSALLAGGPPAGELFF	TGTGCCAGCAGCTCCGCCCTACTAGCGGGAGGGCCCCCGGCCGGGGAGCTGTTTTTT
TRBD1	17	-	TRBV5-1	TRBJ1-3	CASSLSTGAYSGNTIYF	TGCGCCAGCAGCCTTTCGACAGGGGCCTACTCTGGAAACACCATATATTTT
-	12	few	TRBV5-5	TRBJ1-1	CASSLMNTEAFF	TGTGCCAGCAGCCTTATGAACACTGAAGCTTTCTTT
-	14	-	TRBV5-1	TRBJ2-2	CASDRDGGTGELFF	TGCGCCAGCGATCGCGATGGGGGCACCGGGGAGCTGTTTTTT
TRBD2	14	-	TRBV7-3	TRBJ2-2	CASSGTSWGGELFF	TGTGCCAGCAGCGGGACTAGCTGGGGCGGGGAGCTGTTTTTT
TRBD2	12	-	TRBV29-1	TRBJ2-7	CSVTSGAYEQYF	TGCAGCGTAACTAGCGGAGCCTACGAGCAGTACTTC
TRBD1	14	many	TRBV4-2	TRBJ2-1	CASSRSQQGDEQFF	TGTGCCAGCAGCCGGTCCCAACAGGGGGATGAGCAGTTCTTC
-	14	-	TRBV4-2	TRBJ1-2	CASSQDFFAPGYTF	-
TRBD1	15	few	TRBV5-1	TRBJ1-1	CASSLGQGRGTEAFF	TGCGCCAGCAGCTTGGGACAGGGGCGAGGGACTGAAGCTTTCTTT
TRBD2	15	-	TRBV7-2	TRBJ2-1	CASSLATSGSYEQFF	TGTGCCAGCAGCTTAGCCACTAGCGGGAGCTATGAGCAGTTCTTC
-	13	few	TRBV3-1	TRBJ1-4	CASSQEGGEKLFF	TGTGCCAGCAGCCAAGAGGGAGGTGAAAAACTGTTTTTT
-	16	-	TRBV6-6	TRBJ1-5	CASSYFGLRFNQPQHF	TGTGCCAGCAGTTACTTTGGGCTCAGGTTCAATCAGCCCCAGCATTTT
TRBD2	16	-	TRBV5-1	TRBJ2-5	CASSLGNSGSGETQYF	TGCGCCAGCAGCTTAGGGAATAGCGGGAGTGGAGAGACCCAGTACTTC
TRBD2	15	many	TRBV6-6	TRBJ2-3	CASSYPGLAWGTQYF	TGTGCCAGCAGTTACCCGGGACTAGCTTGGGGTACGCAGTATTTT